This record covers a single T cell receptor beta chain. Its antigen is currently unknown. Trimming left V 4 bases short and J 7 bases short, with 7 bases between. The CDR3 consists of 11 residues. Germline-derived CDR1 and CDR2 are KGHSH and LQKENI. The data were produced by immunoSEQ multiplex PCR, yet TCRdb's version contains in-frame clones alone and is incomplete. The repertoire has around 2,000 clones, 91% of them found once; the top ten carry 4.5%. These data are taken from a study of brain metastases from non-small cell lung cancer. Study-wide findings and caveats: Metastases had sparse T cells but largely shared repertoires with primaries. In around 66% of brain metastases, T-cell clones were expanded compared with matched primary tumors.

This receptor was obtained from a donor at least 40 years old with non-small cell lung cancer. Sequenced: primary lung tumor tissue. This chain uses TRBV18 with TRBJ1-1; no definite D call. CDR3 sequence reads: CASSRGNEAFF. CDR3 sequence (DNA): TGTGCCAGCTCACGGGGTAATGAAGCTTTCTTT.